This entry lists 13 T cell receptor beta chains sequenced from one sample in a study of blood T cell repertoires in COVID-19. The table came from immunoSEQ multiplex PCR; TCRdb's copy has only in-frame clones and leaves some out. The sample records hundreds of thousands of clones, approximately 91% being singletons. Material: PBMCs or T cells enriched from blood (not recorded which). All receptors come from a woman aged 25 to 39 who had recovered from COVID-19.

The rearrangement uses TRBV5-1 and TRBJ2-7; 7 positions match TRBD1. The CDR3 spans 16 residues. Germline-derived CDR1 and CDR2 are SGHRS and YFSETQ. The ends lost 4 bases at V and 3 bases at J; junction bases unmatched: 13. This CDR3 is CASSQRQGISHYEQYF. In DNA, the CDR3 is TGCGCCAGCAGCCAACGACAGGGAATATCCCACTACGAGCAGTACTTC. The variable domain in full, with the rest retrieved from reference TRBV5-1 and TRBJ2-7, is KAGVTQTPRYLIKTRGQQVTLSCSPISGHRSVSWYQQTPGQGLQFLFEYFSETQRNKGNFPGRFSGRQFSNSRSEMNVSTLELGDSALYLCASSQRQGISHYEQYFGPGTRLTVT.

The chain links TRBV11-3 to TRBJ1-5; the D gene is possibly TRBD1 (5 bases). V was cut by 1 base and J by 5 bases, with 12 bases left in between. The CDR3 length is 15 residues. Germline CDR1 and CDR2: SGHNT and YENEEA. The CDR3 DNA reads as TGTGCCAGCAGCTTAGGTTGGGGCGATGATCAGCCCCAGCATTTT. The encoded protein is CASSLGWGDDQPQHF.

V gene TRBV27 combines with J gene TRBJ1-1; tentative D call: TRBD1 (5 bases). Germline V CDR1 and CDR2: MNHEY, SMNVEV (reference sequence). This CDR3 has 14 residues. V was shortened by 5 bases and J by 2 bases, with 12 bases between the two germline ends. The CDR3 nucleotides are TGTGCCAGCAGTCGAACCCAGGGTAACACTGAAGCTTTCTTT. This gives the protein CASSRTQGNTEAFF.

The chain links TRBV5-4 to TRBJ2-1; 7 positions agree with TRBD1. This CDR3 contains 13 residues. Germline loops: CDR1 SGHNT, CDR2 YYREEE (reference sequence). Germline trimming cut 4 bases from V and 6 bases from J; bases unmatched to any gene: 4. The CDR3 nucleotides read TGTGCCAGCAGCAGCGACAGGGTCAATGAGCAGTTCTTC. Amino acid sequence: CASSSDRVNEQFF. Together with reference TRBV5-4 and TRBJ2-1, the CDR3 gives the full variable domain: ETGVTQSPTHLIKTRGQQVTLRCSSQSGHNTVSWYQQALGQGPQFIFQYYREEENGRGNFPPRFSGLQFPNYSSELNVNALELDDSALYLCASSSDRVNEQFFGPGTRLTVL.

CDR3 protein: CAWSVWQLNTEAFF. The CDR3, as DNA: TGTGCCTGGAGTGTTTGGCAGTTGAACACTGAAGCTTTCTTT. This rearrangement joins TRBV30 to TRBJ1-1; D not resolved. Trimming pared 0 bases from V and 0 bases from J, leaving 8 bases between. The CDR3 consists of 14 residues. CDR1 and CDR2 (germline): GTSNPN, SVGIG (reference sequence).

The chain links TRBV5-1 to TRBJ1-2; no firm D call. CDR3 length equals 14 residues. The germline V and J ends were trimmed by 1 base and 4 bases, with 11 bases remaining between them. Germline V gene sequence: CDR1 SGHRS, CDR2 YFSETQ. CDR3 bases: TGCGCCAGCAGCTTGAGCGGTAGTGGCTATGGCTACACCTTC. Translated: CASSLSGSGYGYTF.

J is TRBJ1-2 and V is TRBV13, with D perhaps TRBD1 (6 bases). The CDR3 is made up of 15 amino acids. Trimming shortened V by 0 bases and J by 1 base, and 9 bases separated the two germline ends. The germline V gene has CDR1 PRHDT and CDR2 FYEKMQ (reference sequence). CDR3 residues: CASSLGTGGNYGYTF. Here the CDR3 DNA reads TGTGCCAGCAGCTTAGGGACAGGAGGTAACTATGGCTACACCTTC.

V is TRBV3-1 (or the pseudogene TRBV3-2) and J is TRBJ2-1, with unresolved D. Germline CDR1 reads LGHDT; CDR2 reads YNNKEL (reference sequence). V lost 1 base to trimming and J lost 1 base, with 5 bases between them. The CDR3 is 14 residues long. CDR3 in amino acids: CASSQARSYNEQFF. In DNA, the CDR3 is TGTGCCAGCAGCCAAGCGCGTTCCTACAATGAGCAGTTCTTC.

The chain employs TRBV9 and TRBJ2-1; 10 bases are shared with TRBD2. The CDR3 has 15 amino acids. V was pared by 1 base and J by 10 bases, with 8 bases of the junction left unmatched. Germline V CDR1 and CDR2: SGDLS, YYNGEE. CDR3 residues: CASSVSGSTSGEQFF. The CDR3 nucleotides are TGTGCCAGCAGCGTAAGCGGCTCGACTAGCGGGGAGCAGTTCTTC. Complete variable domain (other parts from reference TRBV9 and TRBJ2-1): DSGVTQTPKHLITATGQRVTLRCSPRSGDLSVYWYQQSLDQGLQFLIQYYNGEERAKGNILERFSAQQFPDLHSELNLSSLELGDSALYFCASSVSGSTSGEQFFGPGTRLTVL.

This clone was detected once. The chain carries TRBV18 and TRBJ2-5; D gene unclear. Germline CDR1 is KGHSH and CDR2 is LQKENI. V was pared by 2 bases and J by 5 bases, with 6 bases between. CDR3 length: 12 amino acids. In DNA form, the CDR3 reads TGTGCCAGCTCACCAGTTTCTGAGACCCAGTACTTC. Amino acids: CASSPVSETQYF.

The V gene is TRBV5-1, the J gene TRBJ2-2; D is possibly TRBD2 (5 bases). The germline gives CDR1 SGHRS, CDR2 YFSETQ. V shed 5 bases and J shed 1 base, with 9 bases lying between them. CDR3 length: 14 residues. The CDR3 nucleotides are TGCGCCAGCAGTTACGGACTGAACACCGGGGAGCTGTTTTTT. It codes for CASSYGLNTGELFF.

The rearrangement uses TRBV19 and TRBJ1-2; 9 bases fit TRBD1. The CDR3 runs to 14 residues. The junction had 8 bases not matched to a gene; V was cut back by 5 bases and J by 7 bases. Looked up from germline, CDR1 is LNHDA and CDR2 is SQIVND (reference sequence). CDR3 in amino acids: CASSVAGTGFGYTF. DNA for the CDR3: TGTGCCAGTAGTGTTGCCGGGACAGGGTTTGGCTACACCTTC.

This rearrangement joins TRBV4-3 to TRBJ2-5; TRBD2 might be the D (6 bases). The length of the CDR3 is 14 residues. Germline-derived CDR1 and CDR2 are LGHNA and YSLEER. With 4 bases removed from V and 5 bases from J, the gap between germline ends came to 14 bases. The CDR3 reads CASSRRLDSETQYF. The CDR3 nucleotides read TGCGCCAGCAGCCGCCGACTAGATTCGGAGACCCAGTACTTC.